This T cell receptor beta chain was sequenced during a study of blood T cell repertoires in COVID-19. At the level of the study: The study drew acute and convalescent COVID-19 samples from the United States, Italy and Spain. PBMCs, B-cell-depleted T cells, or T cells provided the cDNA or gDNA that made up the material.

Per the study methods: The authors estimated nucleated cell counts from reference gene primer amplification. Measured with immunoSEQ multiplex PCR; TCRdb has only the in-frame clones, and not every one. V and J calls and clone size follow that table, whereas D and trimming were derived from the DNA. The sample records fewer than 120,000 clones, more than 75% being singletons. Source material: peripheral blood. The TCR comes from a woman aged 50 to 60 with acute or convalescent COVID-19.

The CDR3 region is CASRTSGSGNEQFF. In DNA form, the CDR3 reads TGCGCCAGCAGGACTAGCGGGAGTGGAAATGAGCAGTTCTTC. The chain is built from TRBV5-1 and TRBJ2-1; TRBD2 matches at 12 bases. The CDR3 is 14 amino acids. Germline values: CDR1 SGHRS, CDR2 YFSETQ. Trimming took 5 bases from V and 7 from J; bases not matched to a gene: 4.